This paragraph reports one T cell receptor beta chain. Its antigen remains unidentified. The treatment was: oral pan-JAK inhibitor, 5-10 mg twice daily. Individuals with alopecia areata gave both lesional scalp punch biopsies and peripheral blood for collection. These data originate in a study of CD8+ T cells in alopecia areata. Findings of the study overall: Scalp lesions, especially in alopecia totalis/universalis, had higher clonality than normal scalp. Because one nonresponder was included, the link of baseline CD8+ expansion to response is considered uncertain. On tofacitinib, scalp and blood still held many of the expanded lesional clones.

It was cDNA, reverse transcribed from extracted RNA, that served as the sequencing template. TCRdb's copy holds only in-frame clones and misses some; the assay was immunoSEQ multiplex PCR. The repertoire includes roughly 73,000 clones, approximately 30% of them detected once, and 15% sits in the top ten. This CDR3 contains 13 residues. V lost 6 bases and J lost 2; bases outside the gene matches: 6. The germline V gene encodes CDR1 SQVTM and CDR2 ANQGSEA. The receptor's source is a human donor with alopecia areata. The J gene is TRBJ2-7, the V gene TRBV29-1, with 8 bases that match TRBD2. The sample here was CD8+ T cells sorted from blood, taken at week 4, from a patient treated with tofacitinib. Written as DNA, the CDR3 is TGCAGCGTGACGACTAGCGTCACCTACGAGCAGTACTTC. Amino acid sequence: CSVTTSVTYEQYF.